This record looks at one T cell receptor (beta chain) sequence and its context. Its antigen is not known. The data were obtained in a study of Ad26.COV2.S vaccination and SARS-CoV-2 variants. Study results and caveats: Substantial response breadth was reportedly seen for spike-specific CD8+ and CD4+ T cells after vaccination.

Libraries were prepared by immunoSEQ multiplex PCR; TCRdb keeps only in-frame clonotypes and omits some of them. This table has over 250,000 clones, around 87% appearing once. Treatment described: around 19 received Ad26.COV2.S at low or high dose, single or two shots; about five received placebo; per-sample allocation not given. Sample collection was performed on day 63 after the first vaccine or placebo injection. This CDR3 is 16 amino acids long. Trimming took 2 bases from V and 4 from J; bases not matched to a gene: 7. In germline, CDR1 is SGHNT, CDR2 YENEEA. This sequence joins TRBV11-3 and TRBJ2-2, with 7 bases that match TRBD1. The sequence derives from a person between 18 and 59 years old who received the Ad26.COV2.S COVID-19 vaccine or a placebo. The sample was peripheral blood, taken in a trial of Ad26.COV2.S vaccine versus placebo. CDR3 bases: TGTGCCAGCAGCTTAACGACTTACAGGGGCACCGGGGAGCTGTTTTTT. Its translation is CASSLTTYRGTGELFF.